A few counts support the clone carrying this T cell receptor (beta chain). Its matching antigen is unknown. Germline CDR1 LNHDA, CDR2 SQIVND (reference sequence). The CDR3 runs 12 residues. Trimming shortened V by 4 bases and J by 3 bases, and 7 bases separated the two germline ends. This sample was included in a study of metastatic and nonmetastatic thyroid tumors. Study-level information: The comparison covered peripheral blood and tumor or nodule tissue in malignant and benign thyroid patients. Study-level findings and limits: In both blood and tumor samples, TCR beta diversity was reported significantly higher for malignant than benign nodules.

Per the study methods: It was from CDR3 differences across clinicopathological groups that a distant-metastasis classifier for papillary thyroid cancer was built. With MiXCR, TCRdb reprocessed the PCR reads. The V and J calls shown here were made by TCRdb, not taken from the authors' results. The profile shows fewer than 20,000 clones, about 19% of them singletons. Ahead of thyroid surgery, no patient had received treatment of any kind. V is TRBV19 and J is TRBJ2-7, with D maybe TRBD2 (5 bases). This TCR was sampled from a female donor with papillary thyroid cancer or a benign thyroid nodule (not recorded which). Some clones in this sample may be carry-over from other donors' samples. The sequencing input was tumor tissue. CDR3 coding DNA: TGTGCCAGTAGTAACCGGGACTACGAGCAGTACTTC. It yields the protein CASSNRDYEQYF.